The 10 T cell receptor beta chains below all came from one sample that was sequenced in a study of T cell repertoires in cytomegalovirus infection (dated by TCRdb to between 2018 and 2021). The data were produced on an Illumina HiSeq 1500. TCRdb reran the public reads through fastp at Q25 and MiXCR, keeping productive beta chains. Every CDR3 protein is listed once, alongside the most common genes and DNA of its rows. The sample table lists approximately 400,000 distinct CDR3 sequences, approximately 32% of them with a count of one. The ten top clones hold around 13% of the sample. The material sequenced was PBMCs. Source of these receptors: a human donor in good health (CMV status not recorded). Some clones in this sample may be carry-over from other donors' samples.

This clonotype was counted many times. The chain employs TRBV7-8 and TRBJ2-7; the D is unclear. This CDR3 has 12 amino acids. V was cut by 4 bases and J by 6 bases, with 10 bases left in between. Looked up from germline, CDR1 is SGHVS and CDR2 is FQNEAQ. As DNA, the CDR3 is TGTGCCAGCAGCTCTTTCCCCGGCGAGCAGTACTTC. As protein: CASSSFPGEQYF.

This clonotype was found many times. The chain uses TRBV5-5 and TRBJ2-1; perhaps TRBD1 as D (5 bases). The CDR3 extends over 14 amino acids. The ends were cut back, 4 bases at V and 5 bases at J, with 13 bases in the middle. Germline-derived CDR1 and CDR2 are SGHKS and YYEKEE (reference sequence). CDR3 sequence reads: CASSHRAGNNEQFF. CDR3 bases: TGTGCCAGCAGCCATCGAGCAGGGAACAATGAGCAGTTCTTC.

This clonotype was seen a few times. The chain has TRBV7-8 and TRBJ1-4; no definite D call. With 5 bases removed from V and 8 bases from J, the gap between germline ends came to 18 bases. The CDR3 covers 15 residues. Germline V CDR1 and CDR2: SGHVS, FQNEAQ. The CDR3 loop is CASSPRVSLGEKLFF. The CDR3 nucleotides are TGTGCCAGCAGCCCCCGGGTCTCACTGGGCGAAAAACTGTTTTTT.

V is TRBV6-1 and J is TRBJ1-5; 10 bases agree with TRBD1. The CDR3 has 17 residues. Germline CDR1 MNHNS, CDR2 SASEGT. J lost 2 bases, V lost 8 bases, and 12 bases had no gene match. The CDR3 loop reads CASCVIPGTGGNQPQHF. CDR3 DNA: TGTGCCAGCTGCGTAATCCCCGGGACAGGGGGCAATCAGCCCCAGCATTTT.

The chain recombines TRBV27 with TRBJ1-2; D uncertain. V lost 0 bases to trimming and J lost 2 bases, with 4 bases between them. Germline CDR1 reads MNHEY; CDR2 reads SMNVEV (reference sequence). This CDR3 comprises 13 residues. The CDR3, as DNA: TGTGCCAGCAGTTTATCATCCAACTATGGCTACACCTTC. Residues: CASSLSSNYGYTF.

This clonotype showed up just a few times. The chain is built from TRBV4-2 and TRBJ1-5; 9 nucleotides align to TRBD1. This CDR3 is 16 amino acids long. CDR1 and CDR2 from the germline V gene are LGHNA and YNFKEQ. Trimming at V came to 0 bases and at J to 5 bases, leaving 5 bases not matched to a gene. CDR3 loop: CASSQDRTGVHQPQHF. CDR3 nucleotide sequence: TGTGCCAGCAGCCAAGATCGGACAGGGGTCCATCAGCCCCAGCATTTT.

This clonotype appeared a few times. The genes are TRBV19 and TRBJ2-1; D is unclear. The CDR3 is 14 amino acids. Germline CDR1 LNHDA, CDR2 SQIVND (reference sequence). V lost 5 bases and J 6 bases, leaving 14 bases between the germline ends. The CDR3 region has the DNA TGTGCCAGTAGTGCGCGGTACCGCGCCAATGAGCAGTTCTTC. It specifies CASSARYRANEQFF.

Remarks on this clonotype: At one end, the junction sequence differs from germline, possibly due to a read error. CDR3 bases: TGTGCCAGCAGCCTCCGCCCCGCGAACTCCTACGAGCAGTACTTC. This sequence encodes CASSLRPANSYEQYF. The rearrangement links TRBV4-1 to TRBJ2-7; D call uncertain. Germline CDR1 is MGHRA and CDR2 is YSYEKL. This CDR3 contains 15 residues.

The CDR3 spells CASSLTGGSRPNTEAFF. CDR3 bases: TGTGCCAGCAGCCTTACAGGGGGCTCGAGACCTAACACTGAAGCTTTCTTT. This sequence joins TRBV11-2 and TRBJ1-1, with TRBD1 identical over 9 bases. With V trimmed by 5 bases and J by 2 bases, 12 bases remained unmatched. Germline V gene lookup returns CDR1 SGHAT and CDR2 FQNNGV. This CDR3 contains 17 residues.

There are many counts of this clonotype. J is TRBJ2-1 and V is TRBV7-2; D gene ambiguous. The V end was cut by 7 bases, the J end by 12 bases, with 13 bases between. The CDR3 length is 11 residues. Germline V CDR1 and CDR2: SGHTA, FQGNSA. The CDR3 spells CASNDGSAQFF. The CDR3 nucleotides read TGTGCCAGCAACGATGGCAGTGCGCAGTTCTTC. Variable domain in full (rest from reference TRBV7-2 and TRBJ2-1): GAGVSQSPSNKVTEKGKDVELRCDPISGHTALYWYRQSLGQGLEFLIYFQGNSAPDKSGLPSDRFSAERTGGSVSTLTIQRTQQEDSAVYLCASNDGSAQFFGPGTRLTVL.